These T cell receptor beta chains were read from a single sample in a study of T cell changes during pregnancy in multiple sclerosis. TCRdb keeps only in-frame clones here, not all; method: immunoSEQ multiplex PCR. The table shows 40,000 to 45,000 clones, with more than 80% occurring only once. The sequences come from CD4+ T cells from peripheral blood mononuclear cells, collected before pregnancy. All receptors derive from a female donor with multiple sclerosis, enrolled in a pregnancy study. CDR3s leave out the opening cysteine and the closing phenylalanine or tryptophan.

j_call: TRBJ2-7
cdr3_length: 12
v_call: TRBV15
cdr3_aa: ATSRSGSSYEQY

j_call: TRBJ1-1
cdr3_length: 15
v_call: TRBV4-1
cdr3_aa: ASSQDSQVRGSTEAF

j_call: TRBJ1-2
cdr3_length: 9
v_call: TRBV2
cdr3_aa: ASGRQGGYT

j_call: TRBJ1-2
cdr3_length: 12
v_call: TRBV2
cdr3_aa: ASSDGPRGRGYT

j_call: TRBJ2-5
cdr3_length: 13
v_call: TRBV27
cdr3_aa: ASGPISGGIQTQY

j_call: TRBJ1-2
cdr3_length: 11
v_call: TRBV10-3
cdr3_aa: AILGQGNYGYT

j_call: TRBJ2-3
cdr3_length: 12
v_call: TRBV7-9
cdr3_aa: ASSQDRVTDTQY

j_call: TRBJ2-3
cdr3_length: 15
v_call: TRBV10-3
cdr3_aa: AISESRTSGGTDTQY

j_call: TRBJ1-1
cdr3_length: 15
v_call: TRBV7-6
cdr3_aa: ASSTTPGQGLNTEAF

j_call: TRBJ2-2
cdr3_length: 14
v_call: TRBV6-6
cdr3_aa: ASSYSGGANTGELF

j_call: TRBJ1-4
cdr3_length: 12
v_call: TRBV2
cdr3_aa: ASNSGTGLEKLF

j_call: TRBJ1-3
cdr3_length: 15
v_call: TRBV13
cdr3_aa: ASSRGDRRNSGNTIY

j_call: TRBJ2-3
cdr3_length: 11
v_call: TRBV2
cdr3_aa: ASSFYYTDTQY

j_call: TRBJ1-4
cdr3_length: 13
v_call: TRBV25-1
cdr3_aa: ASSESGRGLEKLF

j_call: TRBJ2-2
cdr3_length: 12
v_call: TRBV5-1
cdr3_aa: ASSASGDTGELF

j_call: TRBJ2-1
cdr3_length: 14
v_call: TRBV5-1
cdr3_aa: ASSLGTTRVGNEQF

j_call: TRBJ2-7
cdr3_length: 12
v_call: TRBV18
cdr3_aa: ASSPTGDAYEQY

j_call: TRBJ2-3
cdr3_length: 15
v_call: TRBV4-1
cdr3_aa: ASSQVLVRQGTDTQY

j_call: TRBJ2-1
cdr3_length: 13
v_call: TRBV7-9
cdr3_aa: ASSLGAGVVNEQF

j_call: TRBJ1-3
cdr3_length: 13
v_call: TRBV5-1
cdr3_aa: ASSPGRGRGNTIY

j_call: TRBJ1-5
cdr3_length: 10
v_call: TRBV6-6
cdr3_aa: ASRDWGQPQH

j_call: TRBJ2-1
cdr3_length: 13
v_call: TRBV7-9
cdr3_aa: ASSLGTIKRGGQF

j_call: TRBJ2-1
cdr3_length: 14
v_call: TRBV5-8
cdr3_aa: ASSRLAGVTYNEQF

j_call: TRBJ2-2
cdr3_length: 11
v_call: TRBV5-1
cdr3_aa: ASSLQGAGELF

j_call: TRBJ1-5
cdr3_length: 17
v_call: TRBV19
cdr3_aa: ASSTASGQGARPNQPQH

j_call: TRBJ2-1
cdr3_length: 15
v_call: TRBV19
cdr3_aa: ASSKDRTSGRGNEQF

j_call: TRBJ1-1
cdr3_length: 17
v_call: TRBV19
cdr3_aa: ASSISEVWRVVPGSEAF

j_call: TRBJ2-5
cdr3_length: 12
v_call: TRBV5-1
cdr3_aa: ASSSGTSRETQY

j_call: TRBJ2-2
cdr3_length: 14
v_call: TRBV7-8
cdr3_aa: ARSSGDFYPPRELF

j_call: TRBJ1-1
cdr3_length: 12
v_call: TRBV10-3
cdr3_aa: AIVAVQGITEAF

j_call: TRBJ2-7
cdr3_length: 9
v_call: TRBV29-1
cdr3_aa: SVGQGREQY

j_call: TRBJ2-7
cdr3_length: 13
v_call: TRBV5-4
cdr3_aa: ASSPPTGGPYEQY

j_call: TRBJ2-1
cdr3_length: 13
v_call: TRBV5-1
cdr3_aa: ASSITGGAHNEQF

j_call: TRBJ1-1
cdr3_length: 14
v_call: TRBV27
cdr3_aa: ASSLRTRGMNTEAF

j_call: TRBJ2-3
cdr3_length: 14
v_call: TRBV5-1
cdr3_aa: ASSPQPREGLDTQY

j_call: TRBJ1-1
cdr3_length: 16
v_call: TRBV7-6
cdr3_aa: ASSLVAAGVALQTEAF

j_call: TRBJ2-1
cdr3_length: 17
v_call: TRBV5-1
cdr3_aa: ASSSGLAGGWSSYNEQF

j_call: TRBJ2-5
cdr3_length: 14
v_call: TRBV7-3
cdr3_aa: ASSLTGTGKQETQY

j_call: TRBJ1-2
cdr3_length: 14
v_call: TRBV5-1
cdr3_aa: ASTPEGGSRNYGYT

j_call: TRBJ2-1
cdr3_length: 14
v_call: TRBV29-1
cdr3_aa: SVEEKGLLAQDEQF

j_call: TRBJ2-1
cdr3_length: 10
v_call: TRBV2
cdr3_aa: ASGLNYNEQF

j_call: TRBJ2-1
cdr3_length: 20
v_call: TRBV21-1
cdr3_aa: ASSKRSGQVGPTRHEYNEQF

j_call: TRBJ2-7
cdr3_length: 13
v_call: TRBV4-2
cdr3_aa: ASSQDGRSLYEQY

j_call: TRBJ1-1
cdr3_length: 15
v_call: TRBV2
cdr3_aa: ASSFQDGTGANTEAF

j_call: TRBJ2-3
cdr3_length: 12
v_call: TRBV5-1
cdr3_aa: ASYEGGTTDTQY

j_call: TRBJ2-1
cdr3_length: 12
v_call: TRBV10-3
cdr3_aa: AISGGLAGGEQF

j_call: TRBJ2-4
cdr3_length: 14
v_call: TRBV19
cdr3_aa: ASSIVSGLTKNIQY

j_call: TRBJ2-1
cdr3_length: 15
v_call: TRBV10-3
cdr3_aa: AISTGHRLAGGDEQF

j_call: TRBJ2-2
cdr3_length: 13
v_call: TRBV30
cdr3_aa: AWKLSGRVSGELF

j_call: TRBJ2-3
cdr3_length: 15
v_call: TRBV4-3
cdr3_aa: ASSQDRGGATRDTQY

j_call: TRBJ2-5
cdr3_length: 13
v_call: TRBV28
cdr3_aa: ASSGRDRGQETQY

j_call: TRBJ2-2
cdr3_length: 13
v_call: TRBV10-2
cdr3_aa: ASGKDLPNTGELF

j_call: TRBJ2-7
cdr3_length: 14
v_call: TRBV7-8
cdr3_aa: ASSPSGGIISYEQY

j_call: TRBJ1-3
cdr3_length: 16
v_call: TRBV9
cdr3_aa: ASSPPPRAGNAGNTIY